This TCR beta chain was sequenced during a study of T cell responses to AZD1222 COVID-19 vaccine. Some clones are missing from TCRdb's copy, which holds only in-frame ones; the method was immunoSEQ multiplex PCR. In the table there are 180,000 or so clones, about 90% of which are singletons. CDR3 size: 14 residues. Trimming removed 5 bases from V and 5 bases from J, with 15 bases in between. Looked up from germline, CDR1 is MNHEY and CDR2 is SMNVEV (reference sequence). In regard to this clone: What it binds is unknown.

Study conclusions and caveats: Clonal diversity may have been underestimated, and the donors were mostly white British, with more females than males.

The clonotype was recovered from an adult who received the AZD1222 COVID-19 vaccine. Sequencing used peripheral blood, obtained 28 days after the second AZD1222 dose. The chain couples TRBV27 to TRBJ1-2; D possibly corresponds to TRBD1 (5 bases). CDR3 coding DNA: TGTGCCAGCAGTACTTCACGGCAGGGATATGGCTACACCTTC. Translated, it gives CASSTSRQGYGYTF.